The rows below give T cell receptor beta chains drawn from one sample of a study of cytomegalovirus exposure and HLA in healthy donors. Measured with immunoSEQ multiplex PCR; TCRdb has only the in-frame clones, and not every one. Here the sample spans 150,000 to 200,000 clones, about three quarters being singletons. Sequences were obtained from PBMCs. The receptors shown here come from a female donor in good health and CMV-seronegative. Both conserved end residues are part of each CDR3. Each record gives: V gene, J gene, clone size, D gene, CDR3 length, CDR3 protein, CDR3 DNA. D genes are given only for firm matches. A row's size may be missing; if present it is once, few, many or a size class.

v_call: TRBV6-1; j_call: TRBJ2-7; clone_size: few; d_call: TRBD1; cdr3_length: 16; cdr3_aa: CASSETYTGGSYEQYF; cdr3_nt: TGTGCCAGCAGTGAAACATACACAGGGGGCTCCTACGAGCAGTACTTC
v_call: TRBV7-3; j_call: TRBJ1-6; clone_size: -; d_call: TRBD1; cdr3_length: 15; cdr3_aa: CASSLTLGQDAPLHF; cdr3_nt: TGTGCCAGCAGCTTAACGTTGGGACAGGACGCACCCCTCCACTTT
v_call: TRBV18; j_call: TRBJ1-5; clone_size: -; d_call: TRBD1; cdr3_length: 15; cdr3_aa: CASSPPRQGGQPQHF; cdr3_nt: TGTGCCAGCTCACCACCGAGACAGGGTGGACAGCCCCAGCATTTT
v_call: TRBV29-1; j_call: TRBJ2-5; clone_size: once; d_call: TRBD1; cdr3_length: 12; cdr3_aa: CSVRQGSETQYF; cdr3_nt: TGCAGCGTAAGACAGGGGAGTGAGACCCAGTACTTC
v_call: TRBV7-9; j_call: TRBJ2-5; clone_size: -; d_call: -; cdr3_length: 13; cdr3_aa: CASSLVVEETQYF; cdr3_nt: TGTGCCAGCAGCTTAGTAGTGGAAGAGACCCAGTACTTC
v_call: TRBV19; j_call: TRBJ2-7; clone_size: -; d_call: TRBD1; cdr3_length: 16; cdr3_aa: CASSAAVGQGVYEQYF; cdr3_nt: TGTGCCAGTAGTGCCGCCGTTGGACAGGGGGTTTACGAGCAGTACTTC
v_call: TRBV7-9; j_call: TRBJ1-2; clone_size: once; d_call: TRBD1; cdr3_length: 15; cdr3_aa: CASSPRTGEVGGYTF; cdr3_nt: TGTGCCAGCAGCCCGCGGACAGGAGAGGTGGGTGGCTACACCTTC
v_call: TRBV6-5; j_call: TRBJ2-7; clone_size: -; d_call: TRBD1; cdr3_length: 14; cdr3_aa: CASSYSTGGYEQYF; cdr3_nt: TGTGCCAGCAGTTATTCGACAGGGGGCTACGAGCAGTACTTC
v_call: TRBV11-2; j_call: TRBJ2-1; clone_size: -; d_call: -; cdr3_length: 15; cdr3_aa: CASSRAPAAPNEQFF; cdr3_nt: TGTGCCAGCAGCCGAGCGCCGGCGGCCCCGAATGAGCAGTTCTTC
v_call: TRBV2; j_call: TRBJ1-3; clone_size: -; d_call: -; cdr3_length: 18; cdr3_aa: CASSVYRPGASSGNTIYF; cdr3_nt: TGTGCCAGCAGTGTCTATCGACCAGGGGCTTCCTCTGGAAACACCATATATTTT
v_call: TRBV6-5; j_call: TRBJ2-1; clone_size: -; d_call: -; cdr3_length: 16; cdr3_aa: CASSYPPGGLINEQFF; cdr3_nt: TGTGCCAGCAGTTACCCACCTGGCGGGCTCATCAATGAGCAGTTCTTC
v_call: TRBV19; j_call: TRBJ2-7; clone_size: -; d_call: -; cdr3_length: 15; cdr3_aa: CASSIASGFDYEQYF; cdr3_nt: TGTGCCAGTAGTATAGCATCGGGGTTTGACTACGAGCAGTACTTC
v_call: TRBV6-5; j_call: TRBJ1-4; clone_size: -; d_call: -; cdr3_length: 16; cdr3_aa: CASSYGVADFNEKLFF; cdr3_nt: TGTGCCAGCAGTTACGGTGTGGCAGACTTTAATGAAAAACTGTTTTTT
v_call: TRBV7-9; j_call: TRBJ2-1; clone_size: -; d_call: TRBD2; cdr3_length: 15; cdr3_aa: CASSPVLAGVDEQFF; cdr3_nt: TGTGCCAGCAGCCCCGTCCTAGCGGGAGTGGATGAGCAGTTCTTC
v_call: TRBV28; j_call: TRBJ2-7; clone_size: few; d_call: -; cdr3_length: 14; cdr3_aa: CASSSPGGPYEQYF; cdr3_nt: TGTGCCAGCAGTTCTCCCGGGGGACCCTACGAGCAGTACTTC
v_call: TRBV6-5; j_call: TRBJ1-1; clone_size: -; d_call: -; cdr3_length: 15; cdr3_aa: CASSYSSRSLTEAFF; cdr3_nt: TGTGCCAGCAGTTACTCGTCGAGATCCCTCACTGAAGCTTTCTTT
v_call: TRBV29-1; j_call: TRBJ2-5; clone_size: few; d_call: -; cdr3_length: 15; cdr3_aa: CSVDLGGLPRETQYF; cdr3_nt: TGCAGCGTTGATCTTGGGGGCCTCCCCCGGGAGACCCAGTACTTC
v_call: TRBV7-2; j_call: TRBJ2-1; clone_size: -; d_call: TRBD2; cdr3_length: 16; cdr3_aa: CASSSPSSGGHNEQFF; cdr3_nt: TGTGCCAGCAGTAGTCCTAGCTCGGGAGGTCACAATGAGCAGTTCTTC
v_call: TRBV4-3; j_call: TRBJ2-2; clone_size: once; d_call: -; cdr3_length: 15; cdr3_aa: CASSQDWLVSGELFF; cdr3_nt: TGCGCCAGCAGCCAAGATTGGCTAGTTTCCGGGGAGCTGTTTTTT
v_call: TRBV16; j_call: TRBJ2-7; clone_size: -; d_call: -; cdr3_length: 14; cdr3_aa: CASSQSMDRTTWIF; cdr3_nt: TGTGCCAGCAGCCAATCAATGGACAGGACTACGTGGATTTTC